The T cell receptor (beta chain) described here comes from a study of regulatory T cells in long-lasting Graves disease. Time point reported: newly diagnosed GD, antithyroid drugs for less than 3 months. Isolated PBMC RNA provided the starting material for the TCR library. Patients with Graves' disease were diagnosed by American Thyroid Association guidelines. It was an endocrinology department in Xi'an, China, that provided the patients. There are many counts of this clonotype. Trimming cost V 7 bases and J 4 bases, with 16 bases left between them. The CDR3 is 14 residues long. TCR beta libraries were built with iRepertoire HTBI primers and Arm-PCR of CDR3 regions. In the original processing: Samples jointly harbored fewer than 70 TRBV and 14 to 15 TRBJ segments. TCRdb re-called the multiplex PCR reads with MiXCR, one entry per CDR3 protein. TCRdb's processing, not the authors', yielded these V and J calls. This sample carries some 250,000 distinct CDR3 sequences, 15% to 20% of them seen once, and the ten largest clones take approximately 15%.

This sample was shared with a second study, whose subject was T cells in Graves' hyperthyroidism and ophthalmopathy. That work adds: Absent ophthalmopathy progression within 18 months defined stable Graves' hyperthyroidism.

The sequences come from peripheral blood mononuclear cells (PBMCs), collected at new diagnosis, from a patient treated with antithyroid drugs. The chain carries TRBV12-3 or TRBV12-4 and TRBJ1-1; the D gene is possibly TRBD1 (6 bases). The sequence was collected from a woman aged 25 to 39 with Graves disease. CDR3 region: CASTMMDRPTEAFF. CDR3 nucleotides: TGTGCCAGCACCATGATGGACAGACCCACTGAAGCTTTCTTT.